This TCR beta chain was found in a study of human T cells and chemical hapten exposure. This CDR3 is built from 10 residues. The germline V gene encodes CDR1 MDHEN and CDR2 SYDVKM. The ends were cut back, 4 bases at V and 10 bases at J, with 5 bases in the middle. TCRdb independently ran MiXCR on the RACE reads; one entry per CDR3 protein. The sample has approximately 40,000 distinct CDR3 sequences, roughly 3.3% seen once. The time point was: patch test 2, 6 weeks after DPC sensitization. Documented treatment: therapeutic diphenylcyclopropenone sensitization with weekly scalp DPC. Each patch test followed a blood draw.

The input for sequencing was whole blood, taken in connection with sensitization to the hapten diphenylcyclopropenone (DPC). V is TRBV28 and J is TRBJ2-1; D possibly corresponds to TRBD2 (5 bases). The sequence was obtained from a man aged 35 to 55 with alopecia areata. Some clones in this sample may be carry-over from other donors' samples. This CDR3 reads CASSSGEQFF. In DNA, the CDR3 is TGTGCCAGCAGTTCGGGGGAGCAGTTCTTC.